One sample yielded the 12 T cell receptor beta chains listed below, sequenced in a study of blood T cell repertoires in COVID-19. The protocol was immunoSEQ multiplex PCR, while the TCRdb copy is restricted to in-frame clones and leaves out a portion. This sample has about 270,000 clones; roughly 84% occur once, and the top ten carry 3.1%. Sequenced material: peripheral blood. The receptors come from a woman younger than 30 with acute or convalescent COVID-19.

The rearrangement uses TRBV3-1 (or the pseudogene TRBV3-2) and TRBJ2-2, with 15 bases fitting TRBD2. The trim removed 3 bases at V and 7 bases at J, leaving 12 bases unmatched. Germline V CDR1 and CDR2: LGHDT, YNNKEL (reference sequence). The CDR3 loop spans 19 amino acids. This chain's CDR3 is CASSHPRTSGRALVGELFF. CDR3 DNA: TGTGCCAGCAGCCATCCCAGGACTAGCGGGAGGGCCTTGGTCGGGGAGCTGTTTTTT.

The chain has TRBV7-2 and TRBJ2-7; 14 nucleotides match TRBD2. CDR1 is SGHTA, CDR2 FQGNSA, per germline. This CDR3 spans 18 amino acids. Trimming removed 1 base from V and 3 bases from J; junction bases left unmatched: 8. The CDR3 region has the DNA TGTGCCAGCAGCTTAGAGGGGACTAGCGGGAGTGGGAGCTACGAGCAGTACTTC. Translated: CASSLEGTSGSGSYEQYF.

A single count supports this clone. The chain links TRBV3-1 (or the pseudogene TRBV3-2) to TRBJ2-3; the match to TRBD2 covers 8 bases. Germline-derived CDR1 and CDR2 are LGHDT and YNNKEL (reference sequence). Losses at the gene ends were 0 bases for V and 0 bases for J; bases not matched to a gene: 5. The CDR3 extends over 17 amino acids. CDR3 DNA: TGTGCCAGCAGCCAAGATCCTAGCGGGCCTAGCACAGATACGCAGTATTTT. It translates to CASSQDPSGPSTDTQYF.

The rearrangement joins TRBV19 to TRBJ2-4, with 9 bases matching TRBD2. Germline V lookup: CDR1 LNHDA, CDR2 SQIVND (reference sequence). The CDR3 runs 15 residues. The trim removed 4 bases at V and 3 bases at J, leaving 4 bases unmatched. CDR3 protein: CASSTSGIVKNIQYF. CDR3 DNA: TGTGCCAGTAGTACTAGCGGGATAGTCAAAAACATTCAGTACTTC.

This clone was seen only once. This CDR3 reads CASSQDDGQTQPQHF. The CDR3 DNA follows: TGTGCCAGCAGCCAAGATGATGGACAAACCCAGCCCCAGCATTTT. This sequence joins TRBV4-2 and TRBJ1-5; the D gene is possibly TRBD1 (5 bases). Trimming cost V 0 bases and J 7 bases, with 13 bases left between them. CDR1 is LGHNA and CDR2 is YNFKEQ in the germline V gene. The CDR3 runs to 15 residues.

This clone appeared a few times. The CDR3 protein is CASSLWGTYEQYF. In DNA, the CDR3 is TGTGCCAGCAGCTTATGGGGCACCTACGAGCAGTACTTC. V is TRBV11-2 and J is TRBJ2-7; D may be TRBD1 (5 bases). CDR1 SGHAT and CDR2 FQNNGV come from the germline V gene. V was clipped by 2 bases and J by 2 bases, with 7 bases between them. The CDR3 has 13 amino acids.

For this clone: Lacking the conserved final phenylalanine or tryptophan, this CDR3 likely reflects a read error. No DNA is shown, since the ends of the CDR3 on it are uncertain; the CDR3 is the one TCRdb lists. V usage is TRBV5-8 and J usage is TRBJ2-7; the table's D call of TRBD1 was not tested on the DNA. Germline V gene sequence: CDR1 SGHTS, CDR2 YDEGEE. The CDR3 length is 13 residues, termini included. The CDR3: CASSWVRTEPRTT.

The chain carries TRBV5-1 and TRBJ2-7; 10 nucleotides match TRBD2. The CDR3 consists of 19 residues. CDR1 is SGHRS and CDR2 is YFSETQ in the germline V gene. V was pared by 5 bases and J by 5 bases, with 22 bases of the junction left unmatched. The CDR3: CASSRNGGSSGRFWDEQYF. The CDR3 coding sequence is TGCGCCAGCAGTCGGAACGGGGGAAGTAGCGGGAGGTTTTGGGACGAGCAGTACTTC.

This chain joins TRBV6-2 or TRBV6-3 and TRBJ1-5, with TRBD1 identical over 10 bases. With V trimmed by 2 bases and J by 6 bases, 7 bases remained unmatched. The CDR3 is 16 residues long. Germline-derived CDR1 and CDR2 are MNHEY and SVGEGT. As DNA, the CDR3 is TGTGCCAGCAGTTACGGGACAGGGGTTCGTACTCAGCCCCAGCATTTT. Its translation: CASSYGTGVRTQPQHF.

This chain joins TRBV6-5 and TRBJ1-5; a possible D gene is TRBD1 (5 bases). The CDR3 has 15 residues. The V gene lost 7 bases and the J gene lost 2 bases, with 15 bases spanning the gap. Germline values: CDR1 MNHEY, CDR2 SVGAGI. CDR3 in DNA: TGTGCCAGCAAAGAATATCTAGGGGGCAATCAGCCCCAGCATTTT. This gives the protein CASKEYLGGNQPQHF.

The rearrangement uses TRBV11-3 and TRBJ2-7; a weak D match, TRBD2 (6 bases). Per germline, CDR1 SGHNT and CDR2 YENEEA. The CDR3 spans 13 residues. V lost 2 bases and J 2 bases, leaving 7 bases between the germline ends. CDR3 sequence reads: CASSLSSAYEQYF. CDR3 coding DNA: TGTGCCAGCAGCTTATCTAGCGCCTACGAGCAGTACTTC.

The chain couples TRBV9 to TRBJ2-2; D remains unclear. Germline V lookup: CDR1 SGDLS, CDR2 YYNGEE. The CDR3 length is 14 residues. Deletions cut 0 bases from V and 2 bases from J, with 5 bases between. The CDR3 DNA sequence: TGTGCCAGCAGCGTAGTGAGAAACACCGGGGAGCTGTTTTTT. The encoded protein is CASSVVRNTGELFF. The whole variable domain, remainder taken from reference TRBV9 and TRBJ2-2, is DSGVTQTPKHLITATGQRVTLRCSPRSGDLSVYWYQQSLDQGLQFLIQYYNGEERAKGNILERFSAQQFPDLHSELNLSSLELGDSALYFCASSVVRNTGELFFGEGSRLTVL.